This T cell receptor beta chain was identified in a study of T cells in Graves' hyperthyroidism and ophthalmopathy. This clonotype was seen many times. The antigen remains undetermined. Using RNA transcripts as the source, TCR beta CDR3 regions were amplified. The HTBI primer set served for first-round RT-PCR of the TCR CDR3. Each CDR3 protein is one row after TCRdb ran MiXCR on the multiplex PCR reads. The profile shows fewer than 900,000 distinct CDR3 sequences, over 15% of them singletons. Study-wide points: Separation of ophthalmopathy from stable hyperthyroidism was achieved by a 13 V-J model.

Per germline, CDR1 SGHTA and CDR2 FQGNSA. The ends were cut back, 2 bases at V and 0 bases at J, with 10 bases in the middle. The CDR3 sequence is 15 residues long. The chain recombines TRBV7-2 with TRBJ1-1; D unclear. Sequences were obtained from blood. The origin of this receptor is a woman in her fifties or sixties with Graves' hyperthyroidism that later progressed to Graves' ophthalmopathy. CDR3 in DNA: TGTGCCAGCAGCTTAAAGGTGGCCCTGAACACTGAAGCTTTCTTT. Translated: CASSLKVALNTEAFF.